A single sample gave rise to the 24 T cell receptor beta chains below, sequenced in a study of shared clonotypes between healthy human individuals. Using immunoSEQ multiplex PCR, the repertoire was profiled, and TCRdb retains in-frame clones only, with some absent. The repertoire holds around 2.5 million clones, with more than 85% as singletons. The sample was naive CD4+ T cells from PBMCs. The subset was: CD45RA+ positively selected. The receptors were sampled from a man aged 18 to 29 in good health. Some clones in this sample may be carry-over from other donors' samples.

The CDR3 nucleotides are TGTGCTAGTGGTCCCGAAACCGGGACAGGAGAGGAAGAGACCCAGTACTTC. It yields the protein CASGPETGTGEEETQYF. V and J are TRBV12-5 and TRBJ2-5; 8 bases map to TRBD1. The germline gives CDR1 LGHNT, CDR2 FRNRAP. The CDR3 contains 17 residues. Germline trimming cut 5 bases from V and 3 bases from J; bases unmatched to any gene: 14.

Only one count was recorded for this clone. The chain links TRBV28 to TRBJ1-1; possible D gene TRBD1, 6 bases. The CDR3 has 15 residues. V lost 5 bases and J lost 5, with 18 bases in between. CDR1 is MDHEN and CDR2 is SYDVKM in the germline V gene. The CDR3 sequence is CASSPPGGLGTEAFF. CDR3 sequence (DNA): TGTGCCAGCAGTCCACCCGGGGGGCTTGGGACTGAAGCTTTCTTT.

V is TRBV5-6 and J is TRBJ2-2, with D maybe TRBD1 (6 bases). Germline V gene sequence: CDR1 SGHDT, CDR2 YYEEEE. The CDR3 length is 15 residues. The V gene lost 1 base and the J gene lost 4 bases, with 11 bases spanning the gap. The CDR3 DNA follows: TGTGCCAGCAGCTTGACAGGGCTCGGCACCGGGGAGCTGTTTTTT. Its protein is CASSLTGLGTGELFF.

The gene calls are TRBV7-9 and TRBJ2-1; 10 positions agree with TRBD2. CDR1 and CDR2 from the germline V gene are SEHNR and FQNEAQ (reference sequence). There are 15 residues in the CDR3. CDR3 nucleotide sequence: TGTATGGTAGCTAGCGGGAGAGATTCCTACAATGAGCAGTTCTTC. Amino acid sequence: CMVASGRDSYNEQFF.

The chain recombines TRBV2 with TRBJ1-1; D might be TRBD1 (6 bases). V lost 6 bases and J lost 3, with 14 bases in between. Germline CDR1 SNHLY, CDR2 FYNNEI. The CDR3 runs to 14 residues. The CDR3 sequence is CASRETGGDTEAFF. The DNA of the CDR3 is TGTGCCAGCAGGGAGACAGGTGGGGACACTGAAGCTTTCTTT.

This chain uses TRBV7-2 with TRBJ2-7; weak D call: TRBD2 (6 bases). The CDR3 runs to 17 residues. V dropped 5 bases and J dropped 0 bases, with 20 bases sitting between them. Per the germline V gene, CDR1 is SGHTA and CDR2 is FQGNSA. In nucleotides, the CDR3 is TGTGCCAGCAGCCCCTGGGGCGGGGAGATGAGCTCCTACGAGCAGTACTTC. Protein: CASSPWGGEMSSYEQYF.

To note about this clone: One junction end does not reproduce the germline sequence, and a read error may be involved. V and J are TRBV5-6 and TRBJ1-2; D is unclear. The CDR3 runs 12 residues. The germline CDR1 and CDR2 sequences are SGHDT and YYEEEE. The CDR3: CASSLAGYGYTF. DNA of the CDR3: TGTGCCAGCAGTTTGGCTGGATATGGCTACACCTTC.

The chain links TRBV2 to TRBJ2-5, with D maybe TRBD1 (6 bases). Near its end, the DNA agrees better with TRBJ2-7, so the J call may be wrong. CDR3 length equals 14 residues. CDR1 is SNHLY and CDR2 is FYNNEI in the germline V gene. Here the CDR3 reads CASSEQGSYYEQYF. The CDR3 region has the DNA TGTGCCAGCAGTGAGCAGGGGTCATACTACGAGCAGTACTTC.

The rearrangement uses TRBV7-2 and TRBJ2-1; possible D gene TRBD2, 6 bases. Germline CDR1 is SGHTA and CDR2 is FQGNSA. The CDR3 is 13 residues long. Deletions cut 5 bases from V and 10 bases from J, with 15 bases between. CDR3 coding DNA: TGTGCCAGCAGCCTGAACAGTGGAGGGGAGCAGTTCTTC. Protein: CASSLNSGGEQFF. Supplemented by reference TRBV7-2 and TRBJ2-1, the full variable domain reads GAGVSQSPSNKVTEKGKDVELRCDPISGHTALYWYRQSLGQGLEFLIYFQGNSAPDKSGLPSDRFSAERTGGSVSTLTIQRTQQEDSAVYLCASSLNSGGEQFFGPGTRLTVL.

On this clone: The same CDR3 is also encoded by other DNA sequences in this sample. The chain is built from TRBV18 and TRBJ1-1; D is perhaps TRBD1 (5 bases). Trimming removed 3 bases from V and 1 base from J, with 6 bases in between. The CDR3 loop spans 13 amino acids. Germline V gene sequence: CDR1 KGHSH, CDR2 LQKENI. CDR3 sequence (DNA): TGTGCCAGCTCACCTGGACAGAACACTGAAGCTTTCTTT. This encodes CASSPGQNTEAFF.

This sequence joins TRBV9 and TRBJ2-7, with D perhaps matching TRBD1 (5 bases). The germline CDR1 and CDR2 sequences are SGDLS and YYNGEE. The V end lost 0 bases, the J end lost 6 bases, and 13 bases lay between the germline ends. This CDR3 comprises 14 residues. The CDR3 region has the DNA TGTGCCAGCAGCGTAGACCCCAGGGAAAGCGAGCAGTACTTC. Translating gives CASSVDPRESEQYF.

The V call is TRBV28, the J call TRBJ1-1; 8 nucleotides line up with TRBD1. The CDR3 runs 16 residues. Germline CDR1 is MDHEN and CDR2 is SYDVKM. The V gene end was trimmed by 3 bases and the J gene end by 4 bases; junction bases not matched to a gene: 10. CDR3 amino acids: CASSFGIQGACTEAFF. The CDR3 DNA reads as TGTGCCAGCAGTTTCGGGATCCAGGGGGCTTGCACTGAAGCTTTCTTT.

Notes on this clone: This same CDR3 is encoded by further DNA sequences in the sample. The CDR3 reads CASSLDQETQYF. CDR3 bases: TGCGCCAGCAGCCTGGATCAAGAGACCCAGTACTTC. This sequence joins TRBV5-1 and TRBJ2-5; D gene ambiguous. The CDR3 contains 12 residues. Trimming removed 4 bases at V and 2 bases at J, with 6 bases between. The germline V gene encodes CDR1 SGHRS and CDR2 YFSETQ.

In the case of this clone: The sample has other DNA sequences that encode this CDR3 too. The CDR3 bases are TGTGCCAGCAGCTTAAGTTCCGGGGAGCTGTTTTTT. It codes for CASSLSSGELFF. This chain connects TRBV7-3 to TRBJ2-2; no firm D call. Germline V gene lookup returns CDR1 SGHTA and CDR2 FQGTGA. The length of the CDR3 is 12 residues. V was cut by 1 base and J by 6 bases, with 3 bases left in between.

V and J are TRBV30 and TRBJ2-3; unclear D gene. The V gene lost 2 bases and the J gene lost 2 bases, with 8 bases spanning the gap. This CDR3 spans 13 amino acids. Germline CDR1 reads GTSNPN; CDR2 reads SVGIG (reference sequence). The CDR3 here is CAWSPGPTDTQYF. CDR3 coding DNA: TGTGCCTGGAGTCCCGGGCCCACAGATACGCAGTATTTT. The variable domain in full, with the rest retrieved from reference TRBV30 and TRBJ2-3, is SQTIHQWPATLVQPVGSPLSLECTVEGTSNPNLYWYRQAAGRGLQLLFYSVGIGQISSEVPQNLSASRPQDRQFILSSKKLLLSDSGFYLCAWSPGPTDTQYFGPGTRLTVL.

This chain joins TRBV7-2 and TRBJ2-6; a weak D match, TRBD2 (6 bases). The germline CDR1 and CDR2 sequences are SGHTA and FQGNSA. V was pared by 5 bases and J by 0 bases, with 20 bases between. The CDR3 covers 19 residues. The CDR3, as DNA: TGTGCCAGCAGCCTTCTTTATCCGGGACTCACCTCTGGGGCCAACGTCCTGACTTTC. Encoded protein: CASSLLYPGLTSGANVLTF.

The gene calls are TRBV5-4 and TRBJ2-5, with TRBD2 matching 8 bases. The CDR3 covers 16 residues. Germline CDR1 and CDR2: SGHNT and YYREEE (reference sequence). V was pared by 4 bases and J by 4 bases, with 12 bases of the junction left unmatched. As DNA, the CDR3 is TGTGCCAGCAGCGGGGGGACTAGGGATTTATTAGAGACCCAGTACTTC. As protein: CASSGGTRDLLETQYF.

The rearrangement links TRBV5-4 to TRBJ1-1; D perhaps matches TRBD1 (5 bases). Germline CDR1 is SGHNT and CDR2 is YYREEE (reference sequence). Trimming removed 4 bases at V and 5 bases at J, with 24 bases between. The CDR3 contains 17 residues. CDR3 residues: CASSPSGGARARTEAFF. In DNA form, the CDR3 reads TGTGCCAGCAGCCCCTCAGGAGGGGCGAGAGCGCGGACTGAAGCTTTCTTT.

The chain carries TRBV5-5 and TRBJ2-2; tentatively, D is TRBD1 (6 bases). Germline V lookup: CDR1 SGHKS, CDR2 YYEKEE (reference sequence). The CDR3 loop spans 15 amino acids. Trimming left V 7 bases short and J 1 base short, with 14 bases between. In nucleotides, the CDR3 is TGTGCCAGCGAACTTGGACAGCGGAACACCGGGGAGCTGTTTTTT. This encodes CASELGQRNTGELFF.

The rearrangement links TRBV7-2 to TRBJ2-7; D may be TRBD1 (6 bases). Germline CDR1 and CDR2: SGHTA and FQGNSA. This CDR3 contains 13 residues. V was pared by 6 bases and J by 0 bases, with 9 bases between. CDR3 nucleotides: TGTGCCAGCAGTTGGACAGTCTCCTACGAGCAGTACTTC. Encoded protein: CASSWTVSYEQYF. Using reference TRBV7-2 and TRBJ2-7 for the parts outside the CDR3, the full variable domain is GAGVSQSPSNKVTEKGKDVELRCDPISGHTALYWYRQSLGQGLEFLIYFQGNSAPDKSGLPSDRFSAERTGGSVSTLTIQRTQQEDSAVYLCASSWTVSYEQYFGPGTRLTVT.

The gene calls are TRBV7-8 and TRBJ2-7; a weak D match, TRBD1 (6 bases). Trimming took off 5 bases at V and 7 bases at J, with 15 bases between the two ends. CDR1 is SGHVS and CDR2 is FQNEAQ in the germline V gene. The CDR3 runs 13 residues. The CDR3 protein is CASSPTPQGEQYF. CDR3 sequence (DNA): TGTGCCAGCAGCCCGACGCCCCAGGGGGAGCAGTACTTC.

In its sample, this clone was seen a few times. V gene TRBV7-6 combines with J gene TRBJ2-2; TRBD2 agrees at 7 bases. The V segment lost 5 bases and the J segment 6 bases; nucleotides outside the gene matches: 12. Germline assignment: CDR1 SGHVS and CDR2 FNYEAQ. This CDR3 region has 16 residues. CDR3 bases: TGTGCCAGCAGCCCTAGGACTAGAGGAGTCCCCGGGGAGCTGTTTTTT. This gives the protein CASSPRTRGVPGELFF. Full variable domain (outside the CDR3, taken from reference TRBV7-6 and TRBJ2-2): GAGVSQSPRYKVTKRGQDVALRCDPISGHVSLYWYRQALGQGPEFLTYFNYEAQQDKSGLPNDRFSAERPEGSISTLTIQRTEQRDSAMYRCASSPRTRGVPGELFFGEGSRLTVL.

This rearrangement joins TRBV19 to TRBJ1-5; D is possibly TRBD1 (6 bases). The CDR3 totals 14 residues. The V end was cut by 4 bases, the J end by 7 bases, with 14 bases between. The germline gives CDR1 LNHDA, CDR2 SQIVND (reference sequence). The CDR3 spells CASSKQGPWQPQHF. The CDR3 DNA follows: TGTGCCAGTAGTAAACAGGGTCCCTGGCAGCCCCAGCATTTT.

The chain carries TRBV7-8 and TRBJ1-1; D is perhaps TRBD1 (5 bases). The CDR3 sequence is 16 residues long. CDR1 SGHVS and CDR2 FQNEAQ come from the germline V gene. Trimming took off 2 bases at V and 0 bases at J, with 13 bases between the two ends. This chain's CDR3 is CASSLFSQGLNTEAFF. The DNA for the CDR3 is TGTGCCAGCAGCTTATTTTCCCAGGGCTTGAACACTGAAGCTTTCTTT.